The present entry profiles one TCR beta chain with its context. Its antigen is unidentified. Then a second PCR, running about 6 to 12 cycles, was carried out with a sample-barcoded 5' primer and a J-beta primer mix. Each of the samples gave a minimum of 2.5 million paired-end reads that contained CDR3. TCRdb ran MiXCR on the 5' RACE reads and lists one entry per CDR3 protein. The sample includes 720,000 or so distinct CDR3 sequences, roughly two fifths of them seen just once. These data are taken from a study of blood T cells in healthy people across ages. Whole-study results and caveats: Roughly linearly, TCR beta diversity per million T cells fell as age increased. Diversity figures based on one million T cells were deemed too low.

The CDR3 runs to 15 residues. Germline loops: CDR1 SGHAT, CDR2 FQNNGV. The junction had 5 bases not matched to a gene; V was cut back by 5 bases and J by 4 bases. Investigators took around 10 milliliters of peripheral blood from every donor. The chain uses TRBV11-2 and TRBJ2-3; 11 nucleotides match TRBD1. Sequencing was performed on blood. This TCR was recovered from an elderly man in good health. The CDR3 loop is CASSGQGQGADTQYF. The CDR3 DNA follows: TGTGCCAGCAGCGGCCAGGGACAGGGGGCAGATACGCAGTATTTT.